The T cell receptor (beta chain) under discussion was sequenced for a study of CD8+ T cells in alopecia areata. Regarding treatment: oral pan-JAK inhibitor, 5-10 mg twice daily. The sequencing template was cDNA reverse transcribed from extracted RNA. Method: immunoSEQ multiplex PCR; TCRdb's copy keeps in-frame clones and lacks some. The data hold approximately 220,000 clones, with about two fifths observed a single time. The sample in question was CD4+ T cells sorted from blood, obtained between weeks 30 and 35, from a patient treated with tofacitinib. The clonotype was recovered from a human donor with alopecia areata.

The CDR3 coding sequence is TGTGCCAGCGGGAATCGGGCATACTCCTACGAGCAGTACTTC. Protein: CASGNRAYSYEQYF. V and J are TRBV6-6 and TRBJ2-7; D is unclear. Per germline, CDR1 MNHNY and CDR2 SVGAGI (reference sequence). The CDR3 sequence is 14 residues long. Deletions cut 8 bases from V and 0 bases from J, with 14 bases between.